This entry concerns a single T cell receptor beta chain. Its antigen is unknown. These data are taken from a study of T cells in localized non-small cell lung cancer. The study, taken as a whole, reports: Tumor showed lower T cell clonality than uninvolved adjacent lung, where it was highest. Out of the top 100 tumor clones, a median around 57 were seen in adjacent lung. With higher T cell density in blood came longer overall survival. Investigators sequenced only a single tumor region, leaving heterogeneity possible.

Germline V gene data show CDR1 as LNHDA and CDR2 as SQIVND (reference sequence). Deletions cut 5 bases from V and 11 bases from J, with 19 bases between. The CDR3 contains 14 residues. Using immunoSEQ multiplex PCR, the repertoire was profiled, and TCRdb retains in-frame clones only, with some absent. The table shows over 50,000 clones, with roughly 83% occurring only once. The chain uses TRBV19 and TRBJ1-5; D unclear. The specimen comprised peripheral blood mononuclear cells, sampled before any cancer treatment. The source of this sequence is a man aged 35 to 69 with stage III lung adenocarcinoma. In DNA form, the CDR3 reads TGTGCCAGTAGTGAAACCGGGCGTTCGGCTACCCAGCATTTT. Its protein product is CASSETGRSATQHF.